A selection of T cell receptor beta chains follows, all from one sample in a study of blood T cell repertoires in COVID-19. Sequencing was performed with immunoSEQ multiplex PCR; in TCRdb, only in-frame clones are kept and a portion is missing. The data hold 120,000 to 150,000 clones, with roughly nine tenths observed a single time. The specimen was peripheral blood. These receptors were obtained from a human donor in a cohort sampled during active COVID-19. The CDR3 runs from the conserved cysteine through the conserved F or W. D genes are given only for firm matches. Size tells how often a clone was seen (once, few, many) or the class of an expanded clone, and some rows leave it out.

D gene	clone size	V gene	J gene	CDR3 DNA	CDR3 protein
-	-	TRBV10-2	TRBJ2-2	TGCGCCAGCCTTCGGGCGGGGAACACCGGGGAGCTGTTTTTT	CASLRAGNTGELFF
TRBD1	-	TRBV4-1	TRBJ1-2	TGCGCCAGCAGCCAGGGACAGGGGCAGGGCTACACCTTC	CASSQGQGQGYTF
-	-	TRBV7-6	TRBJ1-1	TGTGCCAGCAGCTCCTTAAGTGGGCCAGGGGCGAACACTGAAGCTTTCTTT	CASSSLSGPGANTEAFF
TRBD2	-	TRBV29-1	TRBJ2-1	TGCAGCGTTGAAGGAGGGACTAGTATTGGGCATGAGCAGTTCTTC	CSVEGGTSIGHEQFF
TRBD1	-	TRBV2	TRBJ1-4	TGTGCCAGCAGCCTAGACAGGGGGCGGGAAAAACTGTTTTTT	CASSLDRGREKLFF
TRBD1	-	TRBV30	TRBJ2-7	TGTGCCTCCTCCGGGACAGGGGGCTACGAGCAGTACTTC	CASSGTGGYEQYF
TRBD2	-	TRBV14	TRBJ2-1	TGTGCCAGCAGCCAAGGGGCTAGCGGGGTACGCAATGAGCAGTTCTTC	CASSQGASGVRNEQFF
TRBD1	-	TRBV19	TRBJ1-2	TGTGCCAGGACCAACGAGGGGGCGGTAGGCTATGGCTACACCTTC	CARTNEGAVGYGYTF
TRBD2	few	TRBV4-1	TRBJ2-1	TGCGCCAGCAGGCTCGTCGGACTAGCGGGGGGGCTAGTAAGAAATGAGCAGTTCTTC	CASRLVGLAGGLVRNEQFF
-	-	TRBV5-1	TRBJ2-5	TGCGCCAGCAGCTTAGCTACAGGGACCATGGAAGAGACCCAGTACTTC	CASSLATGTMEETQYF
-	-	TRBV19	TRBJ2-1	TGTGCCAGTAGTTCCACCCCCAGGGCTAGCTCCTACAATGAGCAGTTCTTC	CASSSTPRASSYNEQFF
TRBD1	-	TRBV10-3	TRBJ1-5	TGTGCCATCAGTGAAGGGGGCTCCGCCAATCAGCCCCAGCATTTT	CAISEGGSANQPQHF
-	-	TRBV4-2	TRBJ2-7	TGTGCCAGCAGGGGCGGGAACTCCTACGAGCAGTACTTC	CASRGGNSYEQYF
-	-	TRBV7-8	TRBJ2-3	TGTGCCAGCAGCTTAGTGGGCAGGGTGGGAGATACGCAGTATTTT	CASSLVGRVGDTQYF
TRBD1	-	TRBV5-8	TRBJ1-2	TGTGCCAGCAGCCGCATCAGGGGGAGTGGCTACACCTTC	CASSRIRGSGYTF
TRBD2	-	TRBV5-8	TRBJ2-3	TGTGCCAGCAGCTTGGGGCAACTAGCGGGGGGACTCACAGATACGCAGTATTTT	CASSLGQLAGGLTDTQYF
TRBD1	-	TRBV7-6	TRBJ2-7	TGTGCCAGCAGCTCGGGACAGCCCTTCGAGCAGTACTTC	CASSSGQPFEQYF
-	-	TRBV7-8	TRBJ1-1	TGTGCCAGCAGCTTAGTAGATGGGAACACTGAAGCTTTCTTT	CASSLVDGNTEAFF
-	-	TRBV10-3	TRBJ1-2	TGTGCCATCAGTGAGTGGACAGTCCCTGGAGGCTACACCTTC	CAISEWTVPGGYTF
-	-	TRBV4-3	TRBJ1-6	TGCGCCAGCAGCCAAGGGGCACAGGCTATTTCACCCCTCCACTTT	CASSQGAQAISPLHF
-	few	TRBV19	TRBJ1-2	TGTGCCAGTAGCCCCCTCAGGGCTAACTATGGCTACACCTTC	CASSPLRANYGYTF
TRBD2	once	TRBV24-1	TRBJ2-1	TGTGCCACCAGTGATCCCGGGGGGTCGAATGAGCAGTTCTTC	CATSDPGGSNEQFF
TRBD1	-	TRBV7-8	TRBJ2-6	TGTGCCAGCAGCCTTGCAACAGGGGGCCAGTCTGGGGCCAACGTCCTGACTTTC	CASSLATGGQSGANVLTF
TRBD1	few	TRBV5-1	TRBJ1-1	TGCGCCAGCAGGACAGGGGTGAACACTGAAGCTTTCTTT	CASRTGVNTEAFF
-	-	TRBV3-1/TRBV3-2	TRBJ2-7	TGTGCCAGCAGCCATAATCCCGGACTCATGGGGGAGCAGTACTTC	CASSHNPGLMGEQYF
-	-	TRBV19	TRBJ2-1	TGTGCCAGCAAACGGAGGAGCTCCTACAATGAGCAGTTCTTC	CASKRRSSYNEQFF
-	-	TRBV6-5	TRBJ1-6	TGTGCCAGCAGCGACAGGACACCTAATTCACCCCTCCACTTT	CASSDRTPNSPLHF
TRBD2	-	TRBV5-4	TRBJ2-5	TGTGCCAGCAGTTTTCTAGCGGGGCCGGGCCCCCAGTACTTC	CASSFLAGPGPQYF
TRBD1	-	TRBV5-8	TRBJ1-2	TGTGCCAGCAGCTTGGGGGCCAGGGGGTATTTACAGGATGGCTACACCTTC	CASSLGARGYLQDGYTF
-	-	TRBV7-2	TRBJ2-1	TGTGCCAGCAGCTTAGAGGGACTTACCTACAATGAGCAGTTCTTC	CASSLEGLTYNEQFF
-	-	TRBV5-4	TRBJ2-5	TGTGCCAGCAGCTTGGTTGATAATACGGGGACCCAGTACTTC	CASSLVDNTGTQYF
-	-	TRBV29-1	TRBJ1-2	TGCAGCGTCGCGACAGAGCTCTATGGCTACACCTTC	CSVATELYGYTF
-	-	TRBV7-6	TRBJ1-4	TGTGCCAGCAGCTTAGTATTAGGGGAAGAAAAACTGTTTTTT	CASSLVLGEEKLFF
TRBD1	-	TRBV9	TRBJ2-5	TGTGCCAGCAGCGAGGGGTTGTGGGACAGAGGGACCCAGTACTTC	CASSEGLWDRGTQYF
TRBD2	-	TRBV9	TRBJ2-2	TGTGCCAGCAGCGTAGAGTCTAGCGGGGTGAACACCGGGGAGCTGTTTTTT	CASSVESSGVNTGELFF
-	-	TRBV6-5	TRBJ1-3	TGTGCCACCTCCGCGTCTTCTGGAAACACCATATATTTT	CATSASSGNTIYF
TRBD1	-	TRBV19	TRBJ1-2	TGTGCCAGTAGTACCCCGAGTGGGCAGGGGGCCTATGGCTACACCTTC	CASSTPSGQGAYGYTF
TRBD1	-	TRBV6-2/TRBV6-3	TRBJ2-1	TGTGCCAGCAGTAACGGACAGGGTTTTAACAATGAGCAGTTCTTC	CASSNGQGFNNEQFF
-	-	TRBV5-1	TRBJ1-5	TGCGCCAGCAGCTTAGGCGGATTTAATAGCAATCAGCCCCAGCATTTT	CASSLGGFNSNQPQHF
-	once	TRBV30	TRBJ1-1	TGTGCCTGGAGCGGACAAATTAAGGGTGAAGCTTTCTTT	CAWSGQIKGEAFF
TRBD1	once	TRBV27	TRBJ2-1	TGTGCCAGCAGTCACTCCCGCGGGACAGGATACAATGAGCAGTTCTTC	CASSHSRGTGYNEQFF
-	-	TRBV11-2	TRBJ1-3	TGTGCCAGCAGCTCCCGGACACGATCTGGAAACACCATATATTTT	CASSSRTRSGNTIYF
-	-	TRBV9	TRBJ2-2	TGTGCCAGCAGCGTAGGGGGGGTTCTGAACACCGGGGAGCTGTTTTTT	CASSVGGVLNTGELFF
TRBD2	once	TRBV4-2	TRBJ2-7	TGTGCCAGCAGCCAGGCCCTAGCGGCCTACGAGCAGTACTTC	CASSQALAAYEQYF
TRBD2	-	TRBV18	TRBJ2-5	TGTGCCAGCTCACCACAGCCTAGCGGGGGGGAAGAGACCCAGTACTTC	CASSPQPSGGEETQYF
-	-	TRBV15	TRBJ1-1	TGTGCCACCAGCAGAGACGGGAACACTGAAGCTTTCTTT	CATSRDGNTEAFF
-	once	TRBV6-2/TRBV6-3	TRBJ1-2	TGTGCCAGCAGTTACGGTGGAGGGTCCTCTAACTATGGCTACACCTTC	CASSYGGGSSNYGYTF
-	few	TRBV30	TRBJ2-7	TGTGCCTGGCGCGGGACCCTGAACTCCTACGAGCAGTACTTC	CAWRGTLNSYEQYF
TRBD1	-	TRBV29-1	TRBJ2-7	TGCAGCGTGGGACAGTCCTACGAGCAGTACTTC	CSVGQSYEQYF
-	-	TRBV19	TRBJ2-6	TGTGCCAGTAGTCCCATCTTGACAATACTCTCTGGGGCCAACGTCCTGACTTTC	CASSPILTILSGANVLTF
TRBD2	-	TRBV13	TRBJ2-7	TGTGCCAGCAGCTGGGGACTAGCGGGGTCGGAAGAGCAGTACTTC	CASSWGLAGSEEQYF
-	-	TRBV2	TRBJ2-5	TGTGCCAGCAGTGGTAGGAGTTACCAAGAGACCCAGTACTTC	CASSGRSYQETQYF
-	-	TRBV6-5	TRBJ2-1	TGTGCCAGCAGTCCGACTTTTAGCTCCTACAATGAGCAGTTCTTC	CASSPTFSSYNEQFF
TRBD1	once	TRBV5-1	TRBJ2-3	TGCGCCAGCAGCTTTGACAGGGGGGGCGAGGATACGCAGTATTTT	CASSFDRGGEDTQYF
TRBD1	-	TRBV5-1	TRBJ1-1	TGCGCCAGCAGAGGGCAGGGGGCCGGCGGGACTGAAGCTTTCTTT	CASRGQGAGGTEAFF